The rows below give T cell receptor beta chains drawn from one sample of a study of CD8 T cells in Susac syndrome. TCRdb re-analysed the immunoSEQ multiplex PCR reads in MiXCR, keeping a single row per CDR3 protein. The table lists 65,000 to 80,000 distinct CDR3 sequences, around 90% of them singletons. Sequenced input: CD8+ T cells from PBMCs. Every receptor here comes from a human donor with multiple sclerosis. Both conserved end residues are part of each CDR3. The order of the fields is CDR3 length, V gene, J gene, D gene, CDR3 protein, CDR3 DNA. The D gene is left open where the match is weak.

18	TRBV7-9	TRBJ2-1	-	CASSFPQEGGASYNEQFF	TGTGCCAGCAGCTTCCCCCAGGAGGGGGGCGCCTCCTACAATGAGCAGTTCTTC
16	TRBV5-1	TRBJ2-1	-	CASSLEGSGTYNEQFF	TGCGCCAGCAGCTTGGAGGGTAGCGGAACCTACAATGAGCAGTTCTTC
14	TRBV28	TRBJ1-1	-	CASSGTWVNTEAFF	TGTGCCAGCAGTGGCACTTGGGTGAACACTGAAGCTTTCTTT
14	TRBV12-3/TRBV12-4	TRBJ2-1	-	CASSHDGLNNEQFF	TGTGCCAGCAGTCACGACGGACTTAACAATGAGCAGTTCTTC
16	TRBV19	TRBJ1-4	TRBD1	CASRRGTGVTNEKLFF	TGTGCCAGTAGACGCGGAACAGGGGTGACTAATGAAAAACTGTTTTTT
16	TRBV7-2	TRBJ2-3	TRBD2	CASREPAGGSTDTQYF	TGTGCCAGCAGGGAACCAGCGGGGGGTAGCACAGATACGCAGTATTTT
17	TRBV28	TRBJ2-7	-	CASSSPGARFGSYEQYF	TGTGCCAGCAGTTCCCCTGGAGCCAGGTTTGGCTCCTACGAGCAGTACTTC
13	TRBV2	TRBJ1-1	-	CASDRGGFAEAFF	TGTGCCAGCGACCGTGGGGGCTTCGCTGAAGCTTTCTTT
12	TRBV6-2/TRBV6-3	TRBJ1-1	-	CASSRWDTEAFF	TGTGCCAGCAGCCGGTGGGACACTGAAGCTTTCTTT
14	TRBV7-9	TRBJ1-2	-	CASSLGVQPYGYTF	TGTGCCAGCAGCTTAGGGGTCCAGCCGTATGGCTACACCTTC
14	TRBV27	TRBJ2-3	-	CASSSRTVPDTQYF	TGTGCCAGCAGTTCCCGGACAGTCCCAGATACGCAGTATTTT
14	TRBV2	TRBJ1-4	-	CASSEGGIREKLFF	TGTGCCAGCAGTGAGGGGGGGATTCGCGAAAAACTGTTTTTT
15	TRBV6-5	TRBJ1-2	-	CASSSVGGMGDGYTF	TGTGCCAGCAGTTCCGTCGGGGGCATGGGAGATGGCTACACCTTC
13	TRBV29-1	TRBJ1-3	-	CSATSFSGNTIYF	TGCAGCGCTACTTCCTTCTCTGGAAACACCATATATTTT
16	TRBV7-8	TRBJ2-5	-	CASSPGQGVYQETQYF	TGTGCCAGCAGCCCGGGCCAAGGCGTCTACCAAGAGACCCAGTACTTC
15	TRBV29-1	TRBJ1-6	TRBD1	CSVALGQGANSPLHF	TGCAGCGTTGCACTAGGACAGGGGGCAAATTCACCCCTCCACTTT
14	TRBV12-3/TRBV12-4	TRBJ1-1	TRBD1	CASSLAQGTGGTFF	TGTGCCAGCAGTTTAGCGCAGGGGACAGGGGGGACTTTCTTT